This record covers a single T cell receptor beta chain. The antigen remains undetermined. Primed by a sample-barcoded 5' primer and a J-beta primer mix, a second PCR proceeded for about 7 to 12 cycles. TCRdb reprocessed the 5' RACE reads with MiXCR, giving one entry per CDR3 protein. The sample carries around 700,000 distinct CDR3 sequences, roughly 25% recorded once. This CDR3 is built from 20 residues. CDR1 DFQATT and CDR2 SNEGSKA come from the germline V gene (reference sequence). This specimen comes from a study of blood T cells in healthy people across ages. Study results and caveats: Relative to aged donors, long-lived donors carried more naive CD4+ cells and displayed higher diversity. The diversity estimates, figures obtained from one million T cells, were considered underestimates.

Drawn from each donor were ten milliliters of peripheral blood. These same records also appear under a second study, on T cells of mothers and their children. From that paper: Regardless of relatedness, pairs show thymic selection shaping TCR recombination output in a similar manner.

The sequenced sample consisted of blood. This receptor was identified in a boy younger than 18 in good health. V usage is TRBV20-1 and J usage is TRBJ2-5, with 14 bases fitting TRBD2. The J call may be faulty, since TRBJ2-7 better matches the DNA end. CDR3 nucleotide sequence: TGCAGTGCTAGAGCCCGGGGGAGACTAGCGGGAGGGGACGGGCTTTACGAGCAGTACTTC. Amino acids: CSARARGRLAGGDGLYEQYF.